What follows are 25 T cell receptor beta chains derived from one specimen sequenced in a study of Graves' ophthalmopathy and Graves' hyperthyroidism. From RNA, the CDR3 regions of TCR beta chains were amplified and sequenced. HTBI-primed first-round RT-PCR preceded second-round multiplex PCR. A single record per CDR3 protein comes from TCRdb applying MiXCR to the multiplex PCR reads. The data contain 40,000 to 45,000 distinct CDR3 sequences, roughly half of them seen just once; the ten biggest clones take up less than 20%. The sequenced material came from peripheral blood. The source of these receptors is an adult man with Graves' ophthalmopathy.

The genes are TRBV20-1 and TRBJ2-5; 8 bases fit TRBD2. The CDR3 runs 15 residues. The germline gives CDR1 DFQATT, CDR2 SNEGSKA (reference sequence). With V trimmed by 1 base and J by 7 bases, 11 bases remained unmatched. The CDR3 spells CSARVGTSDWGTQYF. The DNA for the CDR3 is TGCAGTGCTAGAGTCGGGACTAGTGATTGGGGGACCCAGTACTTC.

The chain recombines TRBV12-3 or TRBV12-4 with TRBJ2-2, with D possibly matching TRBD2 (5 bases). Trimming shortened V by 2 bases and J by 7 bases, and 8 bases separated the two germline ends. The length of the CDR3 is 13 residues. CDR3 bases: TGTGCCAGCAGTTTACGGGATGGCGGGGAGCTGTTTTTT. Amino acid sequence: CASSLRDGGELFF.

On this clonotype itself: The CDR3 does not close with the conserved phenylalanine or tryptophan, likely indicating a read error. No DNA is shown, since the ends of the CDR3 on it are uncertain; the CDR3 is the one TCRdb lists. The CDR3 here is CASSPVERQGG. This chain connects TRBV6-5 to TRBJ2-7; the table's D call of TRBD1 was not tested on the DNA. From its first to its last residue, the CDR3 has 11 amino acids. Germline CDR1 is MNHEY and CDR2 is SVGAGI.

This sequence joins TRBV5-1 and TRBJ2-7; 7 bases fit TRBD2. Germline trimming cut 2 bases from V and 5 bases from J; bases unmatched to any gene: 7. The CDR3 loop spans 14 amino acids. From germline, CDR1 is SGHRS and CDR2 YFSETQ. The CDR3 DNA is TGCGCCAGCAGCTTAAGGGGCGGGGGAGACGAGCAGTACGTC. It is translated as CASSLRGGGDEQYV.

This chain links TRBV7-2 with TRBJ2-7, with 14 bases aligning to TRBD2. CDR3 length: 17 amino acids. V gave up 4 bases and J gave up 1 base; unmatched junction bases: 6. The V gene's germline CDR1 is SGHTA and CDR2 FQGNSA. The CDR3 coding sequence is TGTGCCAGCAGCTCCCGACTAGCGGGGGGGACTTCCTACGAGCAGTACTTC. Protein product: CASSSRLAGGTSYEQYF.

The J gene is TRBJ2-7, the V gene TRBV4-1; D is perhaps TRBD2 (6 bases). The CDR3 loop spans 15 amino acids. Looked up from germline, CDR1 is MGHRA and CDR2 is YSYEKL. V lost 4 bases and J 7 bases, leaving 20 bases between the germline ends. CDR3 sequence: CASSLEFSGQREQYF. The CDR3 DNA reads TGCGCCAGCAGCCTCGAGTTTAGCGGCCAAAGGGAGCAGTACTTC.

The chain recombines TRBV12-3 or TRBV12-4 with TRBJ1-1; 7 bases map to TRBD1. V gave up 7 bases and J gave up 1 base; unmatched junction bases: 9. CDR3 length: 15 amino acids. The CDR3 protein is CASTETGTRNTEAFF. As DNA, the CDR3 is TGTGCCAGCACTGAGACAGGGACCCGGAACACTGAAGCTTTCTTT.

This clonotype appeared a single time. The V call is TRBV9, the J call TRBJ2-7; 10 nucleotides match TRBD1. Germline V gene sequence: CDR1 SGDLS, CDR2 YYNGEE. The CDR3 covers 15 residues. The trim removed 1 base at V and 2 bases at J, leaving 3 bases unmatched. The chain's CDR3 is CASSVTDRGTYEQYF. The CDR3 DNA is TGTGCCAGCAGCGTAACGGACAGGGGGACCTACGAGCAGTACTTC.

The chain couples TRBV5-1 to TRBJ1-6; 7 bases align to TRBD1. CDR3 length: 15 amino acids. Germline-derived CDR1 and CDR2 are SGHRS and YFSETQ. Trimming took 4 bases from V and 5 from J; bases not matched to a gene: 6. CDR3 DNA: TGCGCCAGCAGCGGAGGGGACAGAAATAATTCACCCCTCCACTTT. Translated, it gives CASSGGDRNNSPLHF.

The chain employs TRBV7-9 and TRBJ2-7; TRBD1 aligns across 8 bases. Germline V gene data show CDR1 as SEHNR and CDR2 as FQNEAQ (reference sequence). The CDR3 is 14 residues long. J was trimmed by 2 bases and V by 4 bases; bases with no gene match: 4. The CDR3 DNA reads as TGTGCCAGCAGCTACAACAGGGGGACCTACGAGCAGTACTTC. It specifies CASSYNRGTYEQYF.

This clonotype has a count of ten or more. V usage is TRBV12-3 or TRBV12-4 and J usage is TRBJ2-1; D is unclear. The CDR3 totals 12 residues. V lost 4 bases to trimming and J lost 6 bases, with 7 bases between them. The CDR3 loop is CASSWRGNEQFF. CDR3 coding DNA: TGTGCCAGCAGTTGGAGAGGCAATGAGCAGTTCTTC.

This clonotype came up many times. The gene calls are TRBV5-1 and TRBJ2-7; 7 positions match TRBD2. This CDR3 region has 14 residues. V shed 4 bases and J 4 bases; nucleotides not matched to a gene: 8. Per the germline V gene, CDR1 is SGHRS and CDR2 is YFSETQ. The CDR3 sequence is CASSPSSGPYEQYF. Written as DNA, the CDR3 is TGCGCCAGCAGCCCTTCTAGCGGCCCGTACGAGCAGTACTTC. Supplemented by reference TRBV5-1 and TRBJ2-7, the full variable domain reads KAGVTQTPRYLIKTRGQQVTLSCSPISGHRSVSWYQQTPGQGLQFLFEYFSETQRNKGNFPGRFSGRQFSNSRSEMNVSTLELGDSALYLCASSPSSGPYEQYFGPGTRLTVT.

This clonotype was observed a few times. The V call is TRBV20-1, the J call TRBJ2-1; TRBD2 might be the D (7 bases). Between the trimmed V and J ends, which lost 2 bases and 4 bases, there was a span of 12 bases. Per germline, CDR1 DFQATT and CDR2 SNEGSKA (reference sequence). The CDR3 extends over 14 amino acids. CDR3 DNA sequence: TGCAGTGCTAGATGGGGGGGCGGATACAATGAGCAGTTCTTC. It specifies CSARWGGGYNEQFF.

This clonotype is categorized as medium-sized. The chain uses TRBV2 and TRBJ1-2; weak D call: TRBD1 (5 bases). This CDR3 comprises 11 residues. CDR1 and CDR2 (germline): SNHLY, FYNNEI. V shed 6 bases and J shed 14 bases, with 16 bases lying between them. As DNA, the CDR3 is TGTGCCAGCAGGAGGGCGAGGTGGGGGACCTTC. Its protein product is CASRRARWGTF. Full variable domain (rest looked up from reference TRBV2 and TRBJ1-2): EPEVTQTPSHQVTQMGQEVILRCVPISNHLYFYWYRQILGQKVEFLVSFYNNEISEKSEIFDDQFSVERPDGSNFTLKIRSTKLEDSAMYFCASRRARWGTFGSGTRLTVV.

Turning to this clonotype: Because the CDR3 is missing its conserved closing phenylalanine or tryptophan, this is likely a read error. The V gene is TRBV7-3, the J gene TRBJ2-3; 12 nucleotides match TRBD2. Germline V gene data show CDR1 as SGHTA and CDR2 as FQGTGA. CDR3 length: 16 residues. The V segment lost 5 bases and the J segment 3 bases; nucleotides outside the gene matches: 6. The CDR3 here is CASSAYTSGGTDTQYS. CDR3 nucleotide sequence: TGTGCCAGCAGCGCATACACTAGCGGGGGGACAGATACGCAGTATTCT.

This clonotype was picked up many times. V gene TRBV5-1 combines with J gene TRBJ2-7; D gene uncertain. Germline V gene sequence: CDR1 SGHRS, CDR2 YFSETQ. V was trimmed by 0 bases and J by 3 bases, leaving 4 bases between them. The CDR3 is made up of 12 amino acids. The CDR3, as DNA: TGCGCCAGCAGCTTGGAGCGCTACGAGCAGTACTTC. It specifies CASSLERYEQYF. The entire variable domain, with the rest obtained from reference TRBV5-1 and TRBJ2-7, is as follows: KAGVTQTPRYLIKTRGQQVTLSCSPISGHRSVSWYQQTPGQGLQFLFEYFSETQRNKGNFPGRFSGRQFSNSRSEMNVSTLELGDSALYLCASSLERYEQYFGPGTRLTVT.

Notes on this clonotype: Its ends do not fully match the called genes, so a read error is possible. This chain connects TRBV9 to TRBJ1-3; D gene unclear. Germline CDR1 SGDLS, CDR2 YYNGEE. The CDR3 has 15 residues. The CDR3 spells CASSVRGTAGNTIYF. The DNA for the CDR3 is TGTGCCAGCAGCGTCCGAGGCACCGCTGGAAACACCATATATTTC.

The J gene is TRBJ2-1, the V gene TRBV10-1, with 7 positions matching TRBD1. Germline CDR1 reads WNHNN; CDR2 reads SYGVQD (reference sequence). The junction had 3 bases not matched to a gene; V was cut back by 4 bases and J by 3 bases. This CDR3 contains 14 residues. CDR3 DNA: TGCGCCAGCAGTGCTGGACAGGACTACAATGAGCAGTTCTTC. It translates to CASSAGQDYNEQFF.

The chain couples TRBV12-3 or TRBV12-4 to TRBJ1-1; the match to TRBD1 covers 7 bases. CDR3 length: 14 amino acids. V lost 2 bases to trimming and J lost 4 bases; unmatched junction nucleotides: 4. The CDR3 nucleotides read TGTGCCAGCAGTTTAACAGGGGTGTTCACTGAAGCTTTCTTT. It codes for CASSLTGVFTEAFF.

A note on this clonotype: The junction shows a germline mismatch at one end, possibly a read error. This sequence joins TRBV29-1 and TRBJ2-2; 9 nucleotides agree with TRBD2. CDR1 SQVTM and CDR2 ANQGSEA come from the germline V gene. CDR3 length: 16 amino acids. The CDR3 region is CSVADTSGLNTGELFF. For the CDR3, the DNA is TGCAGCGTTGCAGATACTAGCGGGCTTAACACCGGGGAGCTGTTCTTT.

V is TRBV11-2 and J is TRBJ2-5, with TRBD2 as a possible D gene (5 bases). The CDR3 extends over 13 amino acids. Germline V lookup: CDR1 SGHAT, CDR2 FQNNGV. Trimming removed 1 base from V and 4 bases from J, with 7 bases in between. CDR3 bases: TGTGCCAGCAGCTTAGCGGGGAGAGAGACCCAGTACTTC. It codes for CASSLAGRETQYF.

This clonotype was recorded at least ten times. The chain has TRBV6-4 and TRBJ1-5; D not resolved. The V and J ends lost 5 bases and 3 bases respectively, with 11 bases between them. The germline CDR1 and CDR2 sequences are MRHNA and SNTAGT. The CDR3 has 14 residues. The CDR3 sequence: CASSSQASNQPQHF. Here the CDR3 DNA reads TGTGCCAGCAGTAGCCAGGCCTCCAATCAGCCCCAGCATTTT.

The chain links TRBV19 to TRBJ1-1, with 9 bases matching TRBD1. Germline-derived CDR1 and CDR2 are LNHDA and SQIVND (reference sequence). This CDR3 comprises 16 residues. The V and J ends lost 7 bases and 2 bases, in that order; junction bases with no gene match: 11. The CDR3 DNA sequence: TGTGCCAGTACGGACCGAGAGGGACAGGGAAACACTGAAGCTTTCTTT. Its translation: CASTDREGQGNTEAFF.

The chain carries TRBV7-2 and TRBJ1-1; 8 bases agree with TRBD1. V trimming: 0 bases; J trimming: 10 bases; junction bases outside the gene matches: 16. The germline CDR1 and CDR2 sequences are SGHTA and FQGNSA. The CDR3 spans 17 residues. The chain's CDR3 is CASSLARDRYLGLVAFF. CDR3 coding DNA: TGTGCCAGCAGCTTAGCACGGGACAGGTACTTGGGGTTGGTAGCTTTCTTT.

The chain uses TRBV29-1 and TRBJ1-6; TRBD1 agrees at 7 bases. The CDR3 has 18 residues. J gave up 0 bases and V 5 bases, and 13 bases lay outside the gene matches. From germline, CDR1 is SQVTM and CDR2 ANQGSEA. CDR3 coding DNA: TGCAGCGTTTGGGGCGCCGACAGGGCGTTCTCCTATAATTCACCCCTCCACTTT. It specifies CSVWGADRAFSYNSPLHF. Full variable domain (missing parts from reference TRBV29-1 and TRBJ1-6): SAVISQKPSRDICQRGTSLTIQCQVDSQVTMMFWYRQQPGQSLTLIATANQGSEATYESGFVIDKFPISRPNLTFSTLTVSNMSPEDSSIYLCSVWGADRAFSYNSPLHFGNGTRLTVT.